Following are 20 T cell receptor beta chains from one sample sequenced in a study of T cell responses to AZD1222 COVID-19 vaccine. Sequencing was performed with immunoSEQ multiplex PCR; in TCRdb, only in-frame clones are kept and a portion is missing. This sample has about 200,000 clones, with about nine tenths found just once. The input for sequencing was peripheral blood, taken 28 days after the second AZD1222 dose. These receptors came from an adult who received the AZD1222 COVID-19 vaccine.

Only one count was recorded for this clone. The chain combines TRBV4-1 with TRBJ1-5; no clear D gene. Germline-derived CDR1 and CDR2 are MGHRA and YSYEKL. The CDR3 extends over 14 amino acids. Trimming took 3 bases from V and 4 from J, leaving 10 bases between them. The CDR3 DNA follows: TGCGCCAGCAGCCAGGAGGTCCGAAATCAGCCCCAGCATTTT. It encodes CASSQEVRNQPQHF.

V is TRBV10-1 and J is TRBJ2-7; TRBD1 agrees at 9 bases. CDR1 and CDR2 (germline): WNHNN, SYGVQD (reference sequence). V dropped 0 bases and J dropped 6; count of bases not matched to a gene: 9. There are 16 residues in the CDR3. The CDR3 coding sequence is TGCGCCAGCAGTGAGTCCCGGGGGGACAGGGTCCGCGAGCAGTACTTC. Encoded protein: CASSESRGDRVREQYF.

The CDR3 reads CASSLTSDTDTQYF. The CDR3 DNA follows: TGTGCCAGCAGCCTGACTAGCGATACAGATACGCAGTATTTT. J is TRBJ2-3 and V is TRBV7-3; 8 positions match TRBD2. With V trimmed by 5 bases and J by 3 bases, 4 bases remained unmatched. This CDR3 comprises 14 residues. Germline V gives CDR1 SGHTA, CDR2 FQGTGA.

The chain carries TRBV28 and TRBJ2-7; maybe TRBD1 (6 bases). Germline lookup yields CDR1 MDHEN and CDR2 SYDVKM. V shed 6 bases and J shed 2 bases, with 14 bases lying between them. The CDR3 is made up of 14 amino acids. As DNA, the CDR3 is TGTGCCAGCAGGCCACCCGGACAGCCCTACGAGCAGTACTTC. Protein product: CASRPPGQPYEQYF. Filled out from reference TRBV28 and TRBJ2-7, the complete variable domain reads DVKVTQSSRYLVKRTGEKVFLECVQDMDHENMFWYRQDPGLGLRLIYFSYDVKMKEKGDIPEGYSVSREKKERFSLILESASTNQTSMYLCASRPPGQPYEQYFGPGTRLTVT.

The chain uses TRBV5-5 and TRBJ1-2; 9 nucleotides align to TRBD1. From germline, CDR1 is SGHKS and CDR2 YYEKEE (reference sequence). This CDR3 has 16 amino acids. Losses at the gene ends were 4 bases for V and 3 bases for J; bases not matched to a gene: 10. CDR3 residues: CASSPHTGGADYGYTF. Here the CDR3 DNA reads TGTGCCAGCAGCCCACACACAGGGGGCGCGGACTATGGCTACACCTTC.

The chain has TRBV4-3 and TRBJ2-7; 12 nucleotides line up with TRBD2. V lost 4 bases and J lost 5; bases outside the gene matches: 9. The CDR3 extends over 16 amino acids. Germline CDR1 LGHNA, CDR2 YSLEER. The CDR3 nucleotides are TGCGCCAGCAGCCGTCGGCTAGCGGGAGGGCAGGACGAGCAGTACTTC. Residues: CASSRRLAGGQDEQYF.

This chain links TRBV7-3 with TRBJ2-1, with TRBD1 identical over 10 bases. Trimming cost V 3 bases and J 0 bases; bases outside gene matches: 8. Germline V gene data show CDR1 as SGHTA and CDR2 as FQGTGA. CDR3 length: 18 residues. CDR3 bases: TGTGCCAGCAGCTTGACAGGGGGCAGTCCTAGCTCCTACAATGAGCAGTTCTTC. This encodes CASSLTGGSPSSYNEQFF.

The genes are TRBV3-1 (or the pseudogene TRBV3-2) and TRBJ2-1, with 10 bases fitting TRBD2. The CDR3 runs to 16 residues. The V segment lost 0 bases and the J segment 8 bases; nucleotides outside the gene matches: 7. CDR1 is LGHDT and CDR2 is YNNKEL in the germline V gene (reference sequence). For the CDR3, the DNA is TGTGCCAGCAGCCAAGAGACTAGCGGGCTGAGCTATGAGCAGTTCTTC. Protein: CASSQETSGLSYEQFF.

The chain employs TRBV19 and TRBJ2-7, with 8 nucleotides matching TRBD2. Germline lookup yields CDR1 LNHDA and CDR2 SQIVND (reference sequence). V shed 4 bases, J shed 0 bases, and the junction held 5 bases outside the gene matches. The CDR3 is 15 residues long. The CDR3 protein is CASSTPGGSSYEQYF. The CDR3 nucleotides are TGTGCCAGTAGTACCCCGGGGGGGAGCTCCTACGAGCAGTACTTC. Filled out from reference TRBV19 and TRBJ2-7, the complete variable domain reads DGGITQSPKYLFRKEGQNVTLSCEQNLNHDAMYWYRQDPGQGLRLIYYSQIVNDFQKGDIAEGYSVSREKKESFPLTVTSAQKNPTAFYLCASSTPGGSSYEQYFGPGTRLTVT.

The chain uses TRBV28 and TRBJ1-1; D unresolved. CDR3 size: 13 residues. The germline V gene encodes CDR1 MDHEN and CDR2 SYDVKM. Trimming stripped 5 bases from V and 1 base from J, with 8 bases between. The CDR3 region has the DNA TGTGCCAGCAGTACAAATAGGAACACTGAAGCTTTCTTT. Protein: CASSTNRNTEAFF.

CDR3 bases: TGTGCCAGCAGCCCAGAGGGACTAGCGGGCCAGTACTTC. This sequence encodes CASSPEGLAGQYF. V gene TRBV7-8 combines with J gene TRBJ2-5, with TRBD2 matching over 12 bases. The length of the CDR3 is 13 residues. The junction had 5 bases not matched to a gene; V was cut back by 5 bases and J by 10 bases. Germline values: CDR1 SGHVS, CDR2 FQNEAQ.

The J gene is TRBJ1-4, the V gene TRBV5-1, with 8 bases lining up with TRBD1. CDR1 and CDR2 from the germline V gene are SGHRS and YFSETQ. The V and J ends lost 3 bases and 3 bases, in that order; junction bases with no gene match: 4. This CDR3 is 15 amino acids long. CDR3: CASSYMTGANEKLFF. The CDR3, as DNA: TGCGCCAGCAGCTACATGACAGGGGCTAATGAAAAACTGTTTTTT.

Only one count was recorded for this clone. The chain uses TRBV11-2 and TRBJ2-7, with TRBD2 identical over 9 bases. This CDR3 region has 16 residues. Germline V lookup: CDR1 SGHAT, CDR2 FQNNGV. V trimming: 4 bases; J trimming: 0 bases; junction bases outside the gene matches: 7. In DNA, the CDR3 is TGTGCCAGCAGCTCCCGGAGCGGGGGGAGCTCCTACGAGCAGTACTTC. Translation gives CASSSRSGGSSYEQYF.

This chain uses TRBV7-6 with TRBJ2-3; the D is unclear. V was clipped by 4 bases and J by 0 bases, with 5 bases between them. The CDR3 is 13 amino acids. Germline values: CDR1 SGHVS, CDR2 FNYEAQ. CDR3 amino acids: CASSSSSTDTQYF. CDR3 nucleotides: TGTGCCAGCAGCTCGTCTAGCACAGATACGCAGTATTTT.

Concerning this clone: Additional DNA sequences in this sample encode the identical CDR3. This chain connects TRBV19 to TRBJ2-2, with 9 bases aligning to TRBD1. Germline trimming cut 6 bases from V and 4 bases from J; bases unmatched to any gene: 6. The length of the CDR3 is 15 residues. Germline V lookup: CDR1 LNHDA, CDR2 SQIVND (reference sequence). CDR3 bases: TGTGCCAGTAGACCGGGACAGGGACGCACCGGGGAGCTGTTTTTT. Translated, it gives CASRPGQGRTGELFF.

J is TRBJ2-2 and V is TRBV7-9; 8 nucleotides match TRBD1. In germline, CDR1 is SEHNR, CDR2 FQNEAQ (reference sequence). The CDR3 has 15 amino acids. V lost 3 bases, J lost 4 bases, and 4 bases stayed unmatched. The CDR3 coding sequence is TGTGCCAGCAGCTTTACAGGGGGTAGCACCGGGGAGCTGTTTTTT. Its translation is CASSFTGGSTGELFF.

V and J are TRBV13 and TRBJ1-4; possibly TRBD1 for D (6 bases). The CDR3 consists of 16 residues. The germline V gene has CDR1 PRHDT and CDR2 FYEKMQ (reference sequence). Trimming cost V 5 bases and J 4 bases, with 17 bases left between them. CDR3 residues: CASSRLAGHLNEKLFF. CDR3 nucleotide sequence: TGTGCCAGCAGCCGTCTAGCGGGACACCTTAATGAAAAACTGTTTTTT.

This clone was observed a single time. The chain recombines TRBV27 with TRBJ2-1, with 13 bases matching TRBD2. Germline V gives CDR1 MNHEY, CDR2 SMNVEV (reference sequence). Trimming cost V 3 bases and J 8 bases; bases outside gene matches: 4. This CDR3 comprises 15 residues. CDR3 sequence reads: CASSFGTSGKDEQFF. CDR3 bases: TGTGCCAGCAGTTTCGGGACTAGCGGGAAGGATGAGCAGTTCTTC.

The J gene is TRBJ2-3, the V gene TRBV24-1, with 8 positions matching TRBD1. The CDR3 sequence is 13 residues long. V lost 5 bases to trimming and J lost 5 bases; unmatched junction nucleotides: 2. Germline CDR1 and CDR2: KGHDR and SFDVKD. CDR3 residues: CATSATGGDTQYF. The CDR3, as DNA: TGTGCCACCAGTGCTACAGGGGGAGATACGCAGTATTTT.

CDR3 DNA sequence: TGTGCCAGCAGCCAAGATACTAGCGGGAGCGGGCAGTTCTTC. This codes for CASSQDTSGSGQFF. The V and J genes are TRBV3-1 (or the pseudogene TRBV3-2) and TRBJ2-1, with 11 positions matching TRBD2. Germline-derived CDR1 and CDR2 are LGHDT and YNNKEL (reference sequence). The CDR3 extends over 14 amino acids. The trim removed 0 bases at V and 12 bases at J, leaving 4 bases unmatched.